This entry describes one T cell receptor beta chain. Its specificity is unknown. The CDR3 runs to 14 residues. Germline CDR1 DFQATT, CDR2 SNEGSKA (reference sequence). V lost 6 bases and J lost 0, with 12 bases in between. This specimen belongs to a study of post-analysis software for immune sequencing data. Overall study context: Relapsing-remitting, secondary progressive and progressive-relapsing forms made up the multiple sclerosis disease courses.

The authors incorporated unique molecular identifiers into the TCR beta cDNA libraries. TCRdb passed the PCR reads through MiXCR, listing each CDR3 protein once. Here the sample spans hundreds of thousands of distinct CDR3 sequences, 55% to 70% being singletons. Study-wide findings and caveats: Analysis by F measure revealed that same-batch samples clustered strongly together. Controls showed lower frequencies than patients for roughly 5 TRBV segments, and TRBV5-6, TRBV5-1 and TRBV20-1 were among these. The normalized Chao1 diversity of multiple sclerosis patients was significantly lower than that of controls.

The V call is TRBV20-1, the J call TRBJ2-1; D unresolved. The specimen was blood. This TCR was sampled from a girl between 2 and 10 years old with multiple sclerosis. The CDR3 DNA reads TGCAGTGCCCGTTGGGTTTCCTCCTACAATGAGCAGTTCTTC. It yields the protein CSARWVSSYNEQFF.